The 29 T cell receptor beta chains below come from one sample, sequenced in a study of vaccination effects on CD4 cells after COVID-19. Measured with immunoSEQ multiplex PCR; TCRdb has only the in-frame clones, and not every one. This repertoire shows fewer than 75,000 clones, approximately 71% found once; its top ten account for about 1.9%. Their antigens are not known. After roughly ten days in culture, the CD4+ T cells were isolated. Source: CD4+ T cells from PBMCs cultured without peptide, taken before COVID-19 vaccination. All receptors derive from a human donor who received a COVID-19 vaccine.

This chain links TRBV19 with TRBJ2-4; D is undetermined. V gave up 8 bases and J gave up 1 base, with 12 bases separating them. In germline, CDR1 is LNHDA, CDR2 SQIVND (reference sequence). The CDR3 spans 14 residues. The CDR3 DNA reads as TGTGCCAGTGCCAGGCAGGAGGCCAAAAACATTCAGTACTTC. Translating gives CASARQEAKNIQYF. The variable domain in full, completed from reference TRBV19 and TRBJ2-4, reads DGGITQSPKYLFRKEGQNVTLSCEQNLNHDAMYWYRQDPGQGLRLIYYSQIVNDFQKGDIAEGYSVSREKKESFPLTVTSAQKNPTAFYLCASARQEAKNIQYFGAGTRLSVL.

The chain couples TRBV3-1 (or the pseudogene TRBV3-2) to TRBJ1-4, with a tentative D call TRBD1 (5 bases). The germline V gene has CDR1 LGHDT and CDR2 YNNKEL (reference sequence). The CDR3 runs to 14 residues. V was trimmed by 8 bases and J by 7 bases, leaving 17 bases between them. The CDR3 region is CASARDAWGEKLFF. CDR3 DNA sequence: TGTGCCAGCGCCCGGGACGCCTGGGGTGAAAAACTGTTTTTT.

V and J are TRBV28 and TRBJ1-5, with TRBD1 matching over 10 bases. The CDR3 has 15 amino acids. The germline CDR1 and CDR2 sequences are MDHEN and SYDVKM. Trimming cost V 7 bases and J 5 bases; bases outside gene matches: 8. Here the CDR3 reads CASNLGQGGYQPQHF. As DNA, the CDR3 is TGTGCCAGCAACCTCGGACAGGGGGGATATCAGCCCCAGCATTTT. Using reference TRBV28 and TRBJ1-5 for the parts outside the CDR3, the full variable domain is DVKVTQSSRYLVKRTGEKVFLECVQDMDHENMFWYRQDPGLGLRLIYFSYDVKMKEKGDIPEGYSVSREKKERFSLILESASTNQTSMYLCASNLGQGGYQPQHFGDGTRLSIL.

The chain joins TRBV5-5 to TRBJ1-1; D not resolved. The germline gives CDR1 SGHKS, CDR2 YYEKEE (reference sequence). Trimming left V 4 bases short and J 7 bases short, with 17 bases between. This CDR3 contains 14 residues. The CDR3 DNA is TGTGCCAGCAGCCCTACCCCAAGTTTGGGTGAAGCTTTCTTT. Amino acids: CASSPTPSLGEAFF.

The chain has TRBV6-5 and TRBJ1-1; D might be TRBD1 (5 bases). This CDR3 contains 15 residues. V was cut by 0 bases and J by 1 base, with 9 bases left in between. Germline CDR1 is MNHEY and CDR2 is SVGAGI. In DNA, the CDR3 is TGTGCCAGCAGTTACTCTGGGGGGAGGAACACTGAAGCTTTCTTT. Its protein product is CASSYSGGRNTEAFF.

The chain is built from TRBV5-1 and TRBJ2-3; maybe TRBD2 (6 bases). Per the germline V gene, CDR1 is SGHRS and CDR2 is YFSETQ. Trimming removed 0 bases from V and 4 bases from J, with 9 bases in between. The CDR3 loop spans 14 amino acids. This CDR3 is CASSLESGADTQYF. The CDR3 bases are TGCGCCAGCAGCTTGGAGTCGGGGGCAGATACGCAGTATTTT.

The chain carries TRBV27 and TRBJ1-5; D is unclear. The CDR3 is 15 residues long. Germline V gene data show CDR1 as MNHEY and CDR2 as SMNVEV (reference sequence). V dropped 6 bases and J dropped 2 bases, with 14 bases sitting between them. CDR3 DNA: TGTGCCAGCAGGACCCAGGCCGCAGGCAATCAGCCCCAGCATTTT. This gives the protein CASRTQAAGNQPQHF.

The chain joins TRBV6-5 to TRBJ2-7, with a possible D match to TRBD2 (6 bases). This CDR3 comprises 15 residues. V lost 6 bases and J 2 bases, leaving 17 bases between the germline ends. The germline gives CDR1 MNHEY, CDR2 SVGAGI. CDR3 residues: CASRIGGDATYEQYV. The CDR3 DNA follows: TGTGCCAGCAGAATTGGAGGGGACGCTACCTACGAGCAGTACGTC.

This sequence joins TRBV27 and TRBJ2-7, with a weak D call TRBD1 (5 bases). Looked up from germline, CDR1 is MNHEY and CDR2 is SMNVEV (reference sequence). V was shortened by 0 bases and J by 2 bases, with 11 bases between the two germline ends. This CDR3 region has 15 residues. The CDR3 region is CASSLSYQGPYEQYV. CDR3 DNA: TGTGCCAGCAGTTTATCATACCAGGGCCCCTACGAGCAGTACGTC.

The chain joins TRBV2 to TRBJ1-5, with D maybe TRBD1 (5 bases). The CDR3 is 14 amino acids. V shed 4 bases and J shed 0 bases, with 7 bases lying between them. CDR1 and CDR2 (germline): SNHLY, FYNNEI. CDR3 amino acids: CASSGQYSNQPQHF. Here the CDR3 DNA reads TGTGCCAGCAGTGGACAGTATAGCAATCAGCCCCAGCATTTT.

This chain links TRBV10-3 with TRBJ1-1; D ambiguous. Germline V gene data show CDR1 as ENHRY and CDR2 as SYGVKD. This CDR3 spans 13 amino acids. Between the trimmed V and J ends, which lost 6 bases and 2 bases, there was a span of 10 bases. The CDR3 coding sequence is TGTGCCATCAGCACGGACGGCAACACTGAAGCTTTCTTT. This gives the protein CAISTDGNTEAFF.

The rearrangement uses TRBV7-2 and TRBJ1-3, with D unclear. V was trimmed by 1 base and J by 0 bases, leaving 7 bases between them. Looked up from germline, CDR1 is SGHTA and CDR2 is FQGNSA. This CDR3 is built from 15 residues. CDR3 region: CASSLDRDSGNTIYF. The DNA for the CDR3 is TGTGCCAGCAGCTTAGACCGGGACTCTGGAAACACCATATATTTT.

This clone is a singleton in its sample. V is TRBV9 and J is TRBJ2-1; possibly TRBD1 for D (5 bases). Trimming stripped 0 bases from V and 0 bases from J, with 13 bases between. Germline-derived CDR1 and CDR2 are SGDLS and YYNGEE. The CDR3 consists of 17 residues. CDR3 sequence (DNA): TGTGCCAGCAGCGTAGATTTGGGGCACAGCTCCTACAATGAGCAGTTCTTC. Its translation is CASSVDLGHSSYNEQFF.

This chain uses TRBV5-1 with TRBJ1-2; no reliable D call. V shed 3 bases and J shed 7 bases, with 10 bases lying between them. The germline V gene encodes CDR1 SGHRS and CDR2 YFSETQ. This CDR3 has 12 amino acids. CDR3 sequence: CASSSNVGGYTF. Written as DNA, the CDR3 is TGCGCCAGCAGCTCAAACGTGGGTGGCTACACCTTC.

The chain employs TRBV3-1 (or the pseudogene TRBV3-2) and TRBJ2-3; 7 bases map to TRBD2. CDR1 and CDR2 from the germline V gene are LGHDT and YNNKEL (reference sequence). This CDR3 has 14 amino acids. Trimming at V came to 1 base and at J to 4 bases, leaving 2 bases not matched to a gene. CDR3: CASSQGGGSDTQYF. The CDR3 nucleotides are TGTGCCAGCAGCCAAGGGGGGGGATCAGATACGCAGTATTTT.

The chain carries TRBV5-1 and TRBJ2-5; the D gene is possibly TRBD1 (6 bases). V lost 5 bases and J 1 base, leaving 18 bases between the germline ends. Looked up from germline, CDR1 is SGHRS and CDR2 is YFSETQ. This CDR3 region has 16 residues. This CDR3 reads CASSPQPGQTQETQYF. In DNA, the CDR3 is TGCGCCAGCAGTCCCCAACCAGGACAGACCCAAGAGACCCAGTACTTC.

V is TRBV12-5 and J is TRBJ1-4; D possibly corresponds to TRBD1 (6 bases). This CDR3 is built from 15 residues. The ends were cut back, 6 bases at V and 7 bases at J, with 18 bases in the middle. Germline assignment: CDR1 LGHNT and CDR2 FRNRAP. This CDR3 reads CASGHRALGGEKLFF. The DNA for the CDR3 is TGTGCTAGTGGCCACAGGGCCCTTGGAGGTGAAAAACTGTTTTTT.

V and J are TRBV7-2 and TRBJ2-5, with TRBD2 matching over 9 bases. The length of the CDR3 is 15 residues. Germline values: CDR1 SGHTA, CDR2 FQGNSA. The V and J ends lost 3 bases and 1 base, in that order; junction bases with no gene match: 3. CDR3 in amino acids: CASSFGTSSQETQYF. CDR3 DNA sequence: TGTGCCAGCAGCTTTGGGACTAGCAGCCAAGAGACCCAGTACTTC.

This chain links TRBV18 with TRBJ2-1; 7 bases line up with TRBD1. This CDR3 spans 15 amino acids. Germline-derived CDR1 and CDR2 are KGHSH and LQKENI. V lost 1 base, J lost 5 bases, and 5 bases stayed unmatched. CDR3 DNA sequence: TGTGCCAGCTCACCACAGGGGGCGCAGAACAATGAGCAGTTCTTC. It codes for CASSPQGAQNNEQFF.

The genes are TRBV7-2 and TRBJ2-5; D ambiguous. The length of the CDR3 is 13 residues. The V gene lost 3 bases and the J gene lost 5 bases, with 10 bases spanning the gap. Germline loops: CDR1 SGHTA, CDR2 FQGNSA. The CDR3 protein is CASSLTPGETQYF. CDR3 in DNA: TGTGCCAGCAGCTTGACCCCTGGGGAGACCCAGTACTTC.

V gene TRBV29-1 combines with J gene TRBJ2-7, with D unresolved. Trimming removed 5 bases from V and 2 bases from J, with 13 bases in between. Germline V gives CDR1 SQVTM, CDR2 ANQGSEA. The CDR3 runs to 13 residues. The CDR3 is CSVRSIGTYEQYV. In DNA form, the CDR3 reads TGCAGCGTTCGTTCAATAGGAACCTACGAGCAGTACGTC.

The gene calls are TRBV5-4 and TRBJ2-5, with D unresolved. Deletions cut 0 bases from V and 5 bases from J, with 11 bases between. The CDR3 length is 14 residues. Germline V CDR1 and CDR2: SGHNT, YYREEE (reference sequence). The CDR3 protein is CASSLDAGGETQYF. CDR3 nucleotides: TGTGCCAGCAGCTTGGATGCAGGTGGGGAGACCCAGTACTTC.

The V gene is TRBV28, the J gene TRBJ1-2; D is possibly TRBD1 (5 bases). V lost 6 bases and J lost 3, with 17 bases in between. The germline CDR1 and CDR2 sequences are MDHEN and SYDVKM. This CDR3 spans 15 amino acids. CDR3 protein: CASSAPGTAHYGYTF. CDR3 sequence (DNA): TGTGCCAGCAGCGCACCCGGGACGGCTCACTATGGCTACACCTTC.

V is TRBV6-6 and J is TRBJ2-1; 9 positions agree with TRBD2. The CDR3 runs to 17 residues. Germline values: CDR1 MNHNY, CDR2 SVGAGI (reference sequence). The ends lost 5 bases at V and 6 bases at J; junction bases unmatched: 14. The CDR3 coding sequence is TGTGCCAGCAGTCCTACTTGGGGGCGGGGGGGCACCAATGAGCAGTTCTTC. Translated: CASSPTWGRGGTNEQFF.

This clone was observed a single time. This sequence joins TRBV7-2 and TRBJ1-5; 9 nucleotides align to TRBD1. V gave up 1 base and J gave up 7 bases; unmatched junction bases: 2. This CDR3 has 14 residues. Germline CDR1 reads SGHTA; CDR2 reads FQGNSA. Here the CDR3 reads CASSLETGGQPQHF. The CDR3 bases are TGTGCCAGCAGCTTAGAGACAGGGGGGCAGCCCCAGCATTTT.

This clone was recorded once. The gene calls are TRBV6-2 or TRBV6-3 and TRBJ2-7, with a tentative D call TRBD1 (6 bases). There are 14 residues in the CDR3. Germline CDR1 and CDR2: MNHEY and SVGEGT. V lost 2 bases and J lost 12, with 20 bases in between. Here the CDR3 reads CASSYPGTPPVWYV. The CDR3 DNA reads TGTGCCAGCAGTTACCCCGGGACACCGCCGGTCTGGTACGTC.

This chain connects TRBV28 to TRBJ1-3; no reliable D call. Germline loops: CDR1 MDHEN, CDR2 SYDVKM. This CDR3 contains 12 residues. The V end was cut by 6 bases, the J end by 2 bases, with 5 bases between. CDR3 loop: CASSQPGNTIYF. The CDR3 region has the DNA TGTGCCAGCAGCCAACCTGGAAACACCATATATTTT.

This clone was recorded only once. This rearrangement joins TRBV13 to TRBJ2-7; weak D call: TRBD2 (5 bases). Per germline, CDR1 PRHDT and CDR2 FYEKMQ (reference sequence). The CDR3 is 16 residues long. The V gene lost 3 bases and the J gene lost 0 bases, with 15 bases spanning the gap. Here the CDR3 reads CASSFRTGPHSYEQYV. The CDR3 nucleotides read TGTGCCAGCAGCTTCCGGACTGGACCTCACTCCTACGAGCAGTACGTC.

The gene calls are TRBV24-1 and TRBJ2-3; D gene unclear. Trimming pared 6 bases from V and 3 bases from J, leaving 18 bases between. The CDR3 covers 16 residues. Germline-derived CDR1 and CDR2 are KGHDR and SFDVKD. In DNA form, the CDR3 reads TGTGCCACCAGTTCTAACGGAGACTCTAATACAGATACGCAGTATTTT. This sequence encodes CATSSNGDSNTDTQYF.